The 16 T cell receptor beta chains below were found in one sample sequenced in a study of blood T cell repertoires in COVID-19. Libraries were prepared by immunoSEQ multiplex PCR; TCRdb keeps only in-frame clonotypes and omits some of them. The data hold about 9,000 clones, with 84% observed a single time. Sample: peripheral blood. The receptors were sampled from a human donor in a cohort sampled during active COVID-19.

The table lists this clone with a few counts. A junction boundary mismatches the germline segment, possibly from a read error. The chain employs TRBV7-8 and TRBJ2-2, with no clear D. This CDR3 comprises 13 residues. CDR1 SGHVS and CDR2 FQNEAQ come from the germline V gene. Here the CDR3 reads CASSLVDTGELFF. The CDR3 DNA reads as TGTGCCAGCAGCTTAGTCGACACTGGGGAGCTGTTTTTT. Filled out from reference TRBV7-8 and TRBJ2-2, the complete variable domain reads GAGVSQSPRYKVAKRGQDVALRCDPISGHVSLFWYQQALGQGPEFLTYFQNEAQLDKSGLPSDRFFAERPEGSVSTLKIQRTQQEDSAVYLCASSLVDTGELFFGEGSRLTVL.

The chain recombines TRBV2 with TRBJ2-1; 9 nucleotides agree with TRBD2. V was clipped by 8 bases and J by 7 bases; unmatched bases: 9. In germline, CDR1 is SNHLY, CDR2 FYNNEI. The CDR3 is 14 residues long. CDR3 loop: CASVAGGPGNEQFF. As DNA, the CDR3 is TGTGCCAGCGTTGCGGGGGGGCCGGGGAATGAGCAGTTCTTC.

This clone turned up a few times. The chain combines TRBV5-1 with TRBJ2-2; possibly TRBD1 for D (6 bases). CDR3 length: 17 residues. The V gene's germline CDR1 is SGHRS and CDR2 YFSETQ. V was trimmed by 4 bases and J by 4 bases, leaving 20 bases between them. DNA for the CDR3: TGCGCCAGCAGCACCGCAGCCAGTACACAGGGCACCGGGGAGCTGTTTTTT. Residues: CASSTAASTQGTGELFF.

The CDR3 coding sequence is TGTGCCAGCAGTTACACACAGCGGGGGCAAGAGACCCAGTACTTC. The encoded protein is CASSYTQRGQETQYF. V usage is TRBV6-6 and J usage is TRBJ2-5; 8 bases agree with TRBD2. Germline V gene data show CDR1 as MNHNY and CDR2 as SVGAGI (reference sequence). The CDR3 spans 15 residues. Trimming took 2 bases from V and 2 from J; bases not matched to a gene: 4.

V gene TRBV28 combines with J gene TRBJ2-3; 7 nucleotides line up with TRBD2. The V and J ends lost 3 bases and 1 base, in that order; junction bases with no gene match: 1. CDR1 MDHEN and CDR2 SYDVKM come from the germline V gene. The CDR3 spans 14 residues. CDR3: CASSLGGGTDTQYF. The CDR3 DNA follows: TGTGCCAGCAGTTTGGGGGGGGGCACAGATACGCAGTATTTT.

By its share, this clone is large. The chain couples TRBV11-2 to TRBJ1-1, with TRBD1 as a possible D gene (6 bases). The CDR3 covers 11 residues. Trimming left V 3 bases short and J 8 bases short, with 7 bases between. Germline V CDR1 and CDR2: SGHAT, FQNNGV. CDR3 in DNA: TGTGCCAGCAGCTTCGGACAGGAAGCTTTCTTT. This codes for CASSFGQEAFF.

The chain carries TRBV6-2 or TRBV6-3 and TRBJ2-3, with D possibly being TRBD1 (5 bases). Germline V lookup: CDR1 MNHEY, CDR2 SVGEGT. The CDR3 loop spans 19 amino acids. The ends were cut back, 0 bases at V and 0 bases at J, with 19 bases in the middle. Here the CDR3 reads CASSYSTRGGTLSTDTQYF. CDR3 bases: TGTGCCAGCAGTTACTCGACAAGGGGCGGTACCCTTAGCACAGATACGCAGTATTTT.

CDR3 amino acids: CASSYSTRDSLNEKLFF. CDR3 nucleotide sequence: TGTGCCAGCAGTTACTCGACACGGGACAGTCTAAATGAAAAACTGTTTTTT. The chain joins TRBV6-2 or TRBV6-3 to TRBJ1-4; 7 bases map to TRBD1. Trimming cost V 0 bases and J 5 bases; bases outside gene matches: 9. Germline V gives CDR1 MNHEY, CDR2 SVGEGT. The CDR3 loop spans 17 amino acids.

This chain uses TRBV6-1 with TRBJ1-1; 7 nucleotides align to TRBD1. Germline V CDR1 and CDR2: MNHNS, SASEGT. V lost 2 bases, J lost 5 bases, and 8 bases stayed unmatched. This CDR3 contains 15 residues. For the CDR3, the DNA is TGTGCCAGCAGTGAAACCCAGGGGGGTGAGACTGAAGCTTTCTTT. It encodes CASSETQGGETEAFF.

The chain joins TRBV27 to TRBJ2-7, with 7 nucleotides matching TRBD2. The CDR3 extends over 16 amino acids. Germline V CDR1 and CDR2: MNHEY, SMNVEV (reference sequence). Unmatched junction bases numbered 13, after V lost 5 bases and J lost 3 bases. The CDR3 spells CASSPPAGVNFYEQYF. CDR3 nucleotides: TGTGCCAGCAGTCCGCCTGCGGGGGTGAACTTCTACGAGCAGTACTTC.

The V call is TRBV5-1, the J call TRBJ2-3, with TRBD2 identical over 8 bases. Per germline, CDR1 SGHRS and CDR2 YFSETQ. CDR3 size: 15 residues. The junction had 6 bases not matched to a gene; V was cut back by 4 bases and J by 2 bases. CDR3 DNA: TGCGCCAGCAGCCCGGGGGGGACCATCACAGATACGCAGTATTTT. It codes for CASSPGGTITDTQYF.

This clone was seen a single time. This chain links TRBV6-2 or TRBV6-3 with TRBJ1-2, with a tentative D call TRBD1 (5 bases). Deletions cut 0 bases from V and 6 bases from J, with 14 bases between. The germline V gene has CDR1 MNHEY and CDR2 SVGEGT. This CDR3 comprises 15 residues. In nucleotides, the CDR3 is TGTGCCAGCAGTTACTCGGCGGGGGGTCTCGATGGCTACACCTTC. It translates to CASSYSAGGLDGYTF.

This chain links TRBV24-1 with TRBJ2-3; maybe TRBD2 (5 bases). The germline V gene has CDR1 KGHDR and CDR2 SFDVKD. This CDR3 has 17 residues. V lost 4 bases, J lost 1 base, and 17 bases lay in between. The CDR3 region has the DNA TGTGCCACCAGTGACTCAGGACTTTTCCAGGGCACAGATACGCAGTATTTT. Its protein is CATSDSGLFQGTDTQYF.

The V call is TRBV6-5, the J call TRBJ2-7; D is unclear. This CDR3 has 14 residues. From germline, CDR1 is MNHEY and CDR2 SVGAGI. Trimming cost V 2 bases and J 0 bases, with 8 bases left between them. This CDR3 is CASSYTVSSYEQYF. Here the CDR3 DNA reads TGTGCCAGCAGTTACACGGTATCCTCCTACGAGCAGTACTTC.

In this sample, this clone turned up a few times. The chain is built from TRBV30 and TRBJ1-4, with 8 positions matching TRBD1. V trimming: 4 bases; J trimming: 8 bases; junction bases outside the gene matches: 9. CDR3 size: 14 residues. Germline values: CDR1 GTSNPN, CDR2 SVGIG (reference sequence). The CDR3 nucleotides are TGTGCCTGGAACCCCCAGGGGGCGCGGGAAAAACTGTTTTTT. It specifies CAWNPQGAREKLFF.

The J gene is TRBJ1-3, the V gene TRBV5-1; possibly TRBD1 for D (6 bases). Germline assignment: CDR1 SGHRS and CDR2 YFSETQ. V lost 1 base, J lost 1 base, and 6 bases lay in between. CDR3 length: 14 amino acids. CDR3 in amino acids: CASSLQGSGNTIYF. Here the CDR3 DNA reads TGCGCCAGCAGCTTGCAGGGGTCTGGAAACACCATATATTTT.